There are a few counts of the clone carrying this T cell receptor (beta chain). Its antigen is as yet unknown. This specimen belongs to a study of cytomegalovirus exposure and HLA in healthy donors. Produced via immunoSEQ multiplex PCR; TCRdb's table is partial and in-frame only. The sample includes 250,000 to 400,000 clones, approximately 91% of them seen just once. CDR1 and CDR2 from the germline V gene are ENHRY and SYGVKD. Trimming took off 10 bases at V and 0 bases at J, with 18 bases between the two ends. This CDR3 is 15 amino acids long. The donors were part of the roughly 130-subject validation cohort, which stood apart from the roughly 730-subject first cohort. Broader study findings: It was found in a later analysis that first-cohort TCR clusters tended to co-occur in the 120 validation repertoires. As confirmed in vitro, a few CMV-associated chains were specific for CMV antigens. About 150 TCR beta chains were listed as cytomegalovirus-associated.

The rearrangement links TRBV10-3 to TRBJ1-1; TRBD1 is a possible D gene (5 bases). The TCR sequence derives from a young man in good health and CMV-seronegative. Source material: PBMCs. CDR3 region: CATSRGGGMNTEAFF. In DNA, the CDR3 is TGTGCCACCTCCCGGGGGGGAGGTATGAACACTGAAGCTTTCTTT.